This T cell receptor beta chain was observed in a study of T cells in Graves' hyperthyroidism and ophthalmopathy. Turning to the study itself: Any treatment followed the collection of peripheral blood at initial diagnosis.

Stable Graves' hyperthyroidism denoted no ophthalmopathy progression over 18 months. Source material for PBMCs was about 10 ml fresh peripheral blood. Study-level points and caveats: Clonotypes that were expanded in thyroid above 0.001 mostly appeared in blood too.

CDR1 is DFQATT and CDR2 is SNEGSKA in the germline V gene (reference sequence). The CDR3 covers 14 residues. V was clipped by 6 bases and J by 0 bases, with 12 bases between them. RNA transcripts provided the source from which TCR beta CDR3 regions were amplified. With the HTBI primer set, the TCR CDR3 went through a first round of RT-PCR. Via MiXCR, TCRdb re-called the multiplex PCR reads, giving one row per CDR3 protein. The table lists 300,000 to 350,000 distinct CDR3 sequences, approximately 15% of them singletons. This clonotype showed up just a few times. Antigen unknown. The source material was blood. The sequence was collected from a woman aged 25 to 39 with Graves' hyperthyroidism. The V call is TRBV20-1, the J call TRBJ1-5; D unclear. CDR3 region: CSAIDGYSNQPQHF. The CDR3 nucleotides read TGCAGTGCCATCGACGGGTATAGCAATCAGCCCCAGCATTTT.